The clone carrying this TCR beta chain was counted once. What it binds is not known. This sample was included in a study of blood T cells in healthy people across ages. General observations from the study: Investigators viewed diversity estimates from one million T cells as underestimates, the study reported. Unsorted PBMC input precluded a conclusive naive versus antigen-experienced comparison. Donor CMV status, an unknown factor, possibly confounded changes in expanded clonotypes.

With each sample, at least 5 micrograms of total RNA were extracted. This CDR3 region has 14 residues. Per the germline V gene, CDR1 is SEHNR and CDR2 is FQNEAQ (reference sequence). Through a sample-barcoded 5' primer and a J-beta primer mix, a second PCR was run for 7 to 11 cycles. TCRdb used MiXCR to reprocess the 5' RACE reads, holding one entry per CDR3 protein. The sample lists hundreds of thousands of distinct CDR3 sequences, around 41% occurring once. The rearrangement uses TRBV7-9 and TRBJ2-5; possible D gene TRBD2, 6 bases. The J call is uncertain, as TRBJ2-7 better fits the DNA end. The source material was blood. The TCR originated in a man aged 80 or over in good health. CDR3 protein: CASSLAPGSHEQYF. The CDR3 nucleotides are TGTGCCAGCAGCTTAGCCCCCGGGAGCCACGAGCAGTACTTC.